This T cell receptor beta chain was captured by sequencing in a study of blood T cell repertoires in COVID-19. Study-wide background: PBMCs, B-cell-depleted T cells, or T cells provided the cDNA or gDNA that made up the material.

TCRdb's copy holds only in-frame clones and misses some; the assay was immunoSEQ multiplex PCR. The data show around 160,000 clones, almost 90% seen once. V dropped 2 bases and J dropped 3 bases, with 11 bases sitting between them. The CDR3 has 14 residues. The germline V gene encodes CDR1 GTSNPN and CDR2 SVGIG (reference sequence). The clonotype originates from a human donor in a cohort sampled during active COVID-19. The material sequenced was peripheral blood. V and J are TRBV30 and TRBJ1-5, with a weak D call TRBD1 (6 bases). The CDR3 sequence is CAWSQDSHNQPQHF. CDR3 coding DNA: TGTGCCTGGAGTCAGGACAGCCACAATCAGCCCCAGCATTTT.